Each of the 18 T cell receptor beta chains below was sequenced from the same sample in a study of blood T cell repertoires in COVID-19. The table came from immunoSEQ multiplex PCR; TCRdb's copy has only in-frame clones and leaves some out. The sample has roughly 260,000 clones; 80% to 90% are singletons. The sequenced material came from peripheral blood. The origin of the receptors is a woman between 70 and 85 years old with acute or convalescent COVID-19.

This clone has just one count. The chain is built from TRBV18 and TRBJ2-1; no definite D call. Trimming removed 3 bases from V and 5 bases from J, with 11 bases in between. The CDR3 covers 14 residues. CDR1 and CDR2 from the germline V gene are KGHSH and LQKENI. The chain's CDR3 is CASSPLVIDNEQFF. CDR3 DNA: TGTGCCAGCTCACCGCTCGTTATAGACAATGAGCAGTTCTTC.

This chain links TRBV7-2 with TRBJ1-5; the D gene is possibly TRBD1 (5 bases). The V and J ends lost 1 base and 1 base respectively, with 11 bases between them. The CDR3 totals 16 residues. Looked up from germline, CDR1 is SGHTA and CDR2 is FQGNSA. The CDR3 is CASSLGMGGSNQPQHF. For the CDR3, the DNA is TGTGCCAGCAGCTTAGGGATGGGGGGGAGCAATCAGCCCCAGCATTTT.

Only one count was recorded for this clone. The chain carries TRBV7-2 and TRBJ1-4; D unclear. V lost 8 bases to trimming and J lost 8 bases, with 21 bases between them. From germline, CDR1 is SGHTA and CDR2 FQGNSA. The CDR3 is made up of 15 amino acids. For the CDR3, the DNA is TGTGCCAGCCTCCCCGGAATGCCTGGGAGGGAAAAACTGTTTTTT. Amino acid sequence: CASLPGMPGREKLFF.

The CDR3, as DNA: TGTGCCAGCATACTAACCGGGACAGGGGATGGCTACACCTTC. Translated, it gives CASILTGTGDGYTF. This chain links TRBV2 with TRBJ1-2; 10 bases align to TRBD1. J was trimmed by 6 bases and V by 7 bases; bases with no gene match: 8. This CDR3 is built from 14 residues. The V gene's germline CDR1 is SNHLY and CDR2 FYNNEI. Together with reference TRBV2 and TRBJ1-2, the CDR3 gives the full variable domain: EPEVTQTPSHQVTQMGQEVILRCVPISNHLYFYWYRQILGQKVEFLVSFYNNEISEKSEIFDDQFSVERPDGSNFTLKIRSTKLEDSAMYFCASILTGTGDGYTFGSGTRLTVV.

This clone was counted only a few times. The chain joins TRBV19 to TRBJ1-1; 7 bases are shared with TRBD1. The CDR3 has 14 residues. After removal of 5 bases from V and 0 bases from J, the junction contained 3 bases not matched to a gene. CDR1 is LNHDA, CDR2 SQIVND, per germline (reference sequence). CDR3 sequence reads: CASSSDRMNTEAFF. CDR3 in DNA: TGTGCCAGTAGTTCGGACAGGATGAACACTGAAGCTTTCTTT.

The rearrangement links TRBV7-9 to TRBJ2-7; 9 positions match TRBD1. The CDR3 totals 14 residues. Germline CDR1 and CDR2: SEHNR and FQNEAQ (reference sequence). Trimming removed 3 bases from V and 6 bases from J; junction bases left unmatched: 6. For the CDR3, the DNA is TGTGCCAGCAGCTTCGGACAGGGGTCAGTCGAGCAGTACTTC. Translating gives CASSFGQGSVEQYF.

In this sample, this clone turned up a few times. The chain carries TRBV6-2 or TRBV6-3 and TRBJ2-5; no clear D. The CDR3 consists of 12 residues. V was clipped by 3 bases and J by 7 bases, with 9 bases between them. CDR1 and CDR2 (germline): MNHEY, SVGEGT. CDR3 DNA sequence: TGTGCCAGCAGTTATATGCAGGCGACCCAGTACTTC. It translates to CASSYMQATQYF.

This chain connects TRBV7-6 to TRBJ1-2; the D is unclear. CDR1 SGHVS and CDR2 FNYEAQ come from the germline V gene. The V end lost 4 bases, the J end lost 6 bases, and 24 bases lay between the germline ends. This CDR3 has 17 residues. Here the CDR3 DNA reads TGTGCCAGCAGCTCCCAACCCTTTGACCCGTACGGGAATGGCTACACCTTC. This gives the protein CASSSQPFDPYGNGYTF.

This sequence joins TRBV19 and TRBJ1-5, with D possibly matching TRBD1 (5 bases). Trimming took 3 bases from V and 3 from J, leaving 15 bases between them. The CDR3 contains 16 residues. Germline V gene lookup returns CDR1 LNHDA and CDR2 SQIVND (reference sequence). CDR3 amino acids: CASSISRATANQPQHF. In nucleotides, the CDR3 is TGTGCCAGTAGTATTAGCAGGGCCACCGCCAATCAGCCCCAGCATTTT.

This clone was picked up one time. The gene calls are TRBV9 and TRBJ1-5; D possibly corresponds to TRBD1 (6 bases). Germline CDR1 SGDLS, CDR2 YYNGEE. With 2 bases removed from V and 0 bases from J, the gap between germline ends came to 12 bases. The CDR3 is 16 amino acids. The CDR3 region is CASSVEDSYSNQPQHF. CDR3 DNA sequence: TGTGCCAGCAGCGTCGAGGACAGCTATAGCAATCAGCCCCAGCATTTT. The full variable domain, with the rest looked up from reference TRBV9 and TRBJ1-5, is DSGVTQTPKHLITATGQRVTLRCSPRSGDLSVYWYQQSLDQGLQFLIQYYNGEERAKGNILERFSAQQFPDLHSELNLSSLELGDSALYFCASSVEDSYSNQPQHFGDGTRLSIL.

This chain connects TRBV18 to TRBJ2-7, with 7 nucleotides matching TRBD1. V lost 3 bases to trimming and J lost 7 bases; unmatched junction nucleotides: 9. The CDR3 is made up of 14 amino acids. Germline lookup yields CDR1 KGHSH and CDR2 LQKENI. The CDR3 reads CASSPMTGSKEQYF. The CDR3 nucleotides read TGTGCCAGCTCACCCATGACAGGGAGTAAGGAGCAGTACTTC.

The rearrangement joins TRBV4-2 to TRBJ1-2; a weak D match, TRBD1 (5 bases). CDR1 is LGHNA, CDR2 YNFKEQ, per germline. Trimming removed 0 bases from V and 4 bases from J, with 12 bases in between. The CDR3 totals 15 residues. For the CDR3, the DNA is TGTGCCAGCAGCCAAGATCTGGTGGGGCTCTATGGCTACACCTTC. Its protein is CASSQDLVGLYGYTF.

CDR3 residues: CASRSGTGGNQPQHF. CDR3 nucleotides: TGTGCCAGTAGATCCGGGACAGGGGGCAATCAGCCCCAGCATTTT. The chain uses TRBV19 and TRBJ1-5, with 10 bases lining up with TRBD1. The V gene's germline CDR1 is LNHDA and CDR2 SQIVND (reference sequence). This CDR3 is 15 amino acids long. V was clipped by 6 bases and J by 2 bases; unmatched bases: 4.

V usage is TRBV10-3 and J usage is TRBJ2-2, with 8 bases identical to TRBD2. The CDR3 length is 15 residues. Looked up from germline, CDR1 is ENHRY and CDR2 is SYGVKD. V lost 7 bases and J lost 7; bases outside the gene matches: 11. CDR3 region: CAITDTGGPGGELFF. In DNA form, the CDR3 reads TGTGCCATCACTGATACGGGGGGGCCAGGCGGGGAGCTGTTTTTT.

J is TRBJ1-1 and V is TRBV18; D is unclear. In germline, CDR1 is KGHSH, CDR2 LQKENI. Trimming cost V 2 bases and J 10 bases, with 14 bases left between them. CDR3 length: 13 amino acids. CDR3 protein: CASSPERWARAFF. CDR3 nucleotides: TGTGCCAGCTCACCAGAACGGTGGGCGCGAGCTTTCTTT.

V is TRBV19 and J is TRBJ1-5, with D possibly TRBD1 on 5 matching bases. Germline V lookup: CDR1 LNHDA, CDR2 SQIVND (reference sequence). The CDR3 spans 16 residues. Deletions cut 5 bases from V and 7 bases from J, with 21 bases between. The DNA for the CDR3 is TGTGCCAGTAGTCTTTCCGGGACTTGGACGTCCCAGCCCCAGCATTTT. This sequence encodes CASSLSGTWTSQPQHF.

This chain uses TRBV7-2 with TRBJ2-1; 8 positions agree with TRBD2. The V and J ends lost 0 bases and 4 bases, in that order; junction bases with no gene match: 5. This CDR3 spans 16 amino acids. Germline values: CDR1 SGHTA, CDR2 FQGNSA. CDR3 DNA: TGTGCCAGCAGCTTAGCTAGCGGGGTGATGTACAATGAGCAGTTCTTC. Its protein is CASSLASGVMYNEQFF.

The genes are TRBV11-2 and TRBJ2-3, with TRBD2 identical over 14 bases. Germline V gene lookup returns CDR1 SGHAT and CDR2 FQNNGV. The CDR3 totals 17 residues. Trimming removed 3 bases from V and 5 bases from J; junction bases left unmatched: 7. CDR3 residues: CASSFGLAGGGGDTQYF. The CDR3 coding sequence is TGTGCCAGCAGCTTCGGACTAGCGGGGGGAGGGGGAGATACGCAGTATTTT.